A selection of T cell receptor beta chains follows, all from one sample in a study of blood T cells in healthy people across ages. TCRdb itself ran the 5' RACE reads through MiXCR, one entry per CDR3 protein. The repertoire includes about 1.4 million distinct CDR3 sequences, 45% to 70% of them detected once, and over 5.5% sits in the top ten. The sequenced sample was blood. The source of these receptors is a man aged 18 to 30 in good health. Both conserved end residues are part of each CDR3. D genes are given only for firm matches.

D gene,J gene,V gene,CDR3 protein
NA,TRBJ2-1,TRBV20-1,CSALERASYNEQFF
NA,TRBJ2-3,TRBV6-6,CASSYAPGTDTQYF
NA,TRBJ2-7,TRBV2,CASSGAPYEQYF
TRBD2,TRBJ2-3,TRBV7-9,CASSGAGKSTDTQYF
NA,TRBJ1-2,TRBV4-2,CASSQDIGPWREFDPNYGYTF
TRBD2,TRBJ2-3,TRBV12-3/TRBV12-4,CASSRGPAGAADTQYF
NA,TRBJ2-3,TRBV10-3,CAIRGIFPSTDTQYF
NA,TRBJ2-3,TRBV7-9,CASSFPPGGTDTQYF
NA,TRBJ2-7,TRBV10-2,CASAGNYEQYF
TRBD1,TRBJ1-1,TRBV7-2,CASSSQQGLAEAFF
NA,TRBJ2-3,TRBV4-1,CASSHGALSTDTQYF
NA,TRBJ2-3,TRBV12-3/TRBV12-4,CASSFQAGTTDTQYF
NA,TRBJ2-2,TRBV6-4,CASSGTLIGPGELFF
TRBD2,TRBJ2-1,TRBV29-1,CSVVPSGGAWNEQFF
NA,TRBJ2-2,TRBV4-3,CASSQVGAAGELFF
NA,TRBJ1-5,TRBV12-3/TRBV12-4,CASVQGSNQPQHF
TRBD2,TRBJ2-2,TRBV7-2,CASSYKTSLNTGELFF
TRBD1,TRBJ1-6,TRBV4-2,CASSPETGAGRGNSPLQF
NA,TRBJ2-7,TRBV4-2,CASSQDPTSSYEQYF
TRBD1,TRBJ2-3,TRBV10-3,CAISRTGVVDTQYF
NA,TRBJ2-1,TRBV6-1,CASSEQFRGTSTYNEQFF
TRBD1,TRBJ2-2,TRBV7-8,CASSPYTGVNTGELFF
NA,TRBJ2-7,TRBV19,CASSGPQGQYF
NA,TRBJ2-3,TRBV29-1,CSVEDRTGLDEPDTQYF
TRBD1,TRBJ2-4,TRBV2,CAGRGTGRTPSHIQYF
TRBD2,TRBJ2-1,TRBV7-9,CASLLGMGGGAVHRYNEQFF
NA,TRBJ1-1,TRBV29-1,CSVEGGLANTEAFF
NA,TRBJ2-7,TRBV4-1,CASSQTGTLVEQYF
TRBD2,TRBJ2-3,TRBV20-1,CSAPERERDWADTQYF
NA,TRBJ2-1,TRBV3-1,CASSQLAGITNEQFF
NA,TRBJ2-7,TRBV6-6,CASKSRGTNEQYF
NA,TRBJ2-5,TRBV29-1,CSVVHNSYKQYF
NA,TRBJ2-5,TRBV12-3/TRBV12-4,CASSRTIETQYF
NA,TRBJ2-2,TRBV4-1,CASSQRTATGELFF
TRBD1,TRBJ1-2,TRBV5-1,CASTFGQELMNYGYTF